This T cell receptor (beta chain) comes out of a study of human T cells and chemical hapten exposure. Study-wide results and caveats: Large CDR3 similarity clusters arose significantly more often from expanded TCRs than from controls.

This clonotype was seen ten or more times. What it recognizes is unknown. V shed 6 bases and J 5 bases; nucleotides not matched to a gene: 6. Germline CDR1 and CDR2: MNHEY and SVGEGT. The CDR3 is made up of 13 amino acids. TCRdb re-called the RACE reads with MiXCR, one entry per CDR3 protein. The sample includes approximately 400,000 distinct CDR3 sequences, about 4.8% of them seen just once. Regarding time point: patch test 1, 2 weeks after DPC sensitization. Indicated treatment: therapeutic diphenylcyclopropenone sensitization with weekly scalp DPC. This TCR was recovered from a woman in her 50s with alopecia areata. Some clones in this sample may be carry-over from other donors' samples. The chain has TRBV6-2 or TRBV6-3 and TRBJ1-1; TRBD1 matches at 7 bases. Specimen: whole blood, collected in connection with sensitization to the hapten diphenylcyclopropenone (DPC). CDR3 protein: CASSIQGNTEAFF. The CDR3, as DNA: TGTGCCAGCAGCATACAGGGGAATACTGAAGCTTTCTTT.